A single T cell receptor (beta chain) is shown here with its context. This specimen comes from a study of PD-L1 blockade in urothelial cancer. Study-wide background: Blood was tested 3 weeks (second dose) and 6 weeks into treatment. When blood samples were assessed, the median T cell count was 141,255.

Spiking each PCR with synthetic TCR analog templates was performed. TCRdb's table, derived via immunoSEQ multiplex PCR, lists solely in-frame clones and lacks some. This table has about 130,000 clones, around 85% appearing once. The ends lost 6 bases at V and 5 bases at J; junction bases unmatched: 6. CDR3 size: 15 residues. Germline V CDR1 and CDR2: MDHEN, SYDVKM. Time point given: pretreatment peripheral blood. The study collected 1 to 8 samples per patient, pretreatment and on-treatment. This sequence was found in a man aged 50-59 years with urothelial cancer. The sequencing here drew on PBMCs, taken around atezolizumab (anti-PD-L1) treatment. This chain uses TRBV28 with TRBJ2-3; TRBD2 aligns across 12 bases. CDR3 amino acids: CASSPSGRAIDTQYF. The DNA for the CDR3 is TGTGCCAGCAGCCCTAGCGGGAGGGCCATAGATACGCAGTATTTT. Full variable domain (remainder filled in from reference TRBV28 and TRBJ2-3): DVKVTQSSRYLVKRTGEKVFLECVQDMDHENMFWYRQDPGLGLRLIYFSYDVKMKEKGDIPEGYSVSREKKERFSLILESASTNQTSMYLCASSPSGRAIDTQYFGPGTRLTVL.